This TCR beta chain was retrieved from a study of cytomegalovirus exposure and HLA in healthy donors. Study-wide findings and caveats: Confirmation was obtained in vitro that a few CMV-associated chains are specific for CMV antigens.

The germline V gene encodes CDR1 SGHNT and CDR2 YYREEE (reference sequence). The CDR3 is made up of 14 amino acids. V lost 2 bases and J lost 4, with 12 bases in between. This clone was seen more than once but under ten times. Its antigen is as yet unknown. Use of 60 Vbeta and 13 Jbeta primers characterized the PCR. Original analysis: Around 10 million shared chains were among about 80 million unique TCR beta chains counted in a later analysis. Assay used: immunoSEQ multiplex PCR; TCRdb lists only in-frame clones, some missing. V and J calls plus clone size are reproduced from that table; the DNA served to infer D and trimming. The profile shows about 130,000 clones, 70% to 80% of them singletons.

V usage is TRBV5-4 and J usage is TRBJ1-1; perhaps TRBD1 as D (5 bases). The receptor comes from a young man in good health and CMV-seronegative. The specimen was PBMCs. The chain's CDR3 is CASSLMGGITEAFF. CDR3 bases: TGTGCCAGCAGCTTAATGGGGGGGATCACTGAAGCTTTCTTT.